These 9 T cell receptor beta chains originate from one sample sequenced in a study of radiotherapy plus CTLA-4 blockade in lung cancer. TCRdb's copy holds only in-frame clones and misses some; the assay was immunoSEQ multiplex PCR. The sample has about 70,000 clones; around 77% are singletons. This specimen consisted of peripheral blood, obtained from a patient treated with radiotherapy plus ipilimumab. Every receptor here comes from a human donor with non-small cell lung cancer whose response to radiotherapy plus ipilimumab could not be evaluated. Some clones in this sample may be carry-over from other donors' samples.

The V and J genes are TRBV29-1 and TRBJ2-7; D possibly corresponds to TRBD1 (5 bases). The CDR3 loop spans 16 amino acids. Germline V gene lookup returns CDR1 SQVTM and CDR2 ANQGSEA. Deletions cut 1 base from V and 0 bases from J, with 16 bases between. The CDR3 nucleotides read TGCAGCGTTGAAGGGGTCGACAGTATAAGCTCCTACGAGCAGTACTTC. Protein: CSVEGVDSISSYEQYF.

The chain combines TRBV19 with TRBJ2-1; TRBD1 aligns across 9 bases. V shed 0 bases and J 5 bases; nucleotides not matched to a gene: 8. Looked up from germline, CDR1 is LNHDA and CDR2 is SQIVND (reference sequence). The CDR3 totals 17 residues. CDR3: CASSIEPWTGVHNEQFF. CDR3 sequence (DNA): TGTGCCAGTAGTATAGAGCCATGGACAGGGGTCCACAATGAGCAGTTCTTC.

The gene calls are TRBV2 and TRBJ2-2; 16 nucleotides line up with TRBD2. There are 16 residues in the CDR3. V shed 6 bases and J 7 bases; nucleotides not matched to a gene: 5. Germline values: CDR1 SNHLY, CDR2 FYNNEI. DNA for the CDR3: TGTGCCAGCAGGGGACTAGCGGGGGGGCCGAACGGGGAGCTGTTTTTT. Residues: CASRGLAGGPNGELFF.

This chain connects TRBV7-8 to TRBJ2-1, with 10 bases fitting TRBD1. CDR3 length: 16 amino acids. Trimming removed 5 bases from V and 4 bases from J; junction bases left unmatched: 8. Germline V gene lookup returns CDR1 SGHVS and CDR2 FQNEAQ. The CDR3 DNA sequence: TGTGCCAGCAGCCCAACCGGGACAGGGGCATACAATGAGCAGTTCTTC. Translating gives CASSPTGTGAYNEQFF.

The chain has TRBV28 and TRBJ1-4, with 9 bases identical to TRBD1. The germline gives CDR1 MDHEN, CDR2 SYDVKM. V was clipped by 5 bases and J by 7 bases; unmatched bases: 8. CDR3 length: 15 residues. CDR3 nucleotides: TGTGCCAGCAGTCGGGTACAGGGGGCTCGTGAAAAACTGTTTTTT. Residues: CASSRVQGAREKLFF.

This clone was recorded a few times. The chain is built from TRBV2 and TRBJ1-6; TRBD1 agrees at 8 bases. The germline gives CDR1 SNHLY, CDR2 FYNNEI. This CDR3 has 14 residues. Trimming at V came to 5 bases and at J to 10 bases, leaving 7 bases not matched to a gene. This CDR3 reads CASSKQGVGSPLHF. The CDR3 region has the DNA TGTGCCAGCAGTAAACAGGGGGTAGGATCACCCCTCCACTTT.

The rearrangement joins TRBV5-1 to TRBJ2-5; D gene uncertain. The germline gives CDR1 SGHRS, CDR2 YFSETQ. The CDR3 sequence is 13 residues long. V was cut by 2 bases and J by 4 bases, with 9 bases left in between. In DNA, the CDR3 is TGCGCCAGCAGCTTCCCGGGTCGAGAGACCCAGTACTTC. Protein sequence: CASSFPGRETQYF.

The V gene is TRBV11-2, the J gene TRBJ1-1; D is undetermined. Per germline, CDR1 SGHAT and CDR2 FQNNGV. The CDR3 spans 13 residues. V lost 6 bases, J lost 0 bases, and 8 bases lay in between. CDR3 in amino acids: CASRVQVNTEAFF. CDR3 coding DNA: TGTGCCAGCAGGGTTCAGGTGAACACTGAAGCTTTCTTT.

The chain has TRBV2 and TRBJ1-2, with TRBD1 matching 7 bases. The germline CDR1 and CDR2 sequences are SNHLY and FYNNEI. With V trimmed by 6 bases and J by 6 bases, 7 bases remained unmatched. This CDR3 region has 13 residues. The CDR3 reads CASRDTGVNGYTF. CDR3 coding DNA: TGTGCCAGCAGGGATACAGGGGTGAATGGCTACACCTTC.